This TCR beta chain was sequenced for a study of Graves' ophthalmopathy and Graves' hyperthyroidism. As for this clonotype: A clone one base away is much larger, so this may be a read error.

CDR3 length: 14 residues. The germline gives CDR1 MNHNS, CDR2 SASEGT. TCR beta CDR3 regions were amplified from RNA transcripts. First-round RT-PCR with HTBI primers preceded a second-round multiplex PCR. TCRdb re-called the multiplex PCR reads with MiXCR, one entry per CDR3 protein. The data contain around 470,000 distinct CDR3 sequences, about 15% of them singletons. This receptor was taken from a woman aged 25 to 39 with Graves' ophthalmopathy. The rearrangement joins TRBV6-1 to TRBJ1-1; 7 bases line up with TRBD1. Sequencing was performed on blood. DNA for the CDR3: TGTGCCAGCAGAGAGACAGGGCTCAACACTGAAGCTTGCTTT. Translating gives CASRETGLNTEACF.